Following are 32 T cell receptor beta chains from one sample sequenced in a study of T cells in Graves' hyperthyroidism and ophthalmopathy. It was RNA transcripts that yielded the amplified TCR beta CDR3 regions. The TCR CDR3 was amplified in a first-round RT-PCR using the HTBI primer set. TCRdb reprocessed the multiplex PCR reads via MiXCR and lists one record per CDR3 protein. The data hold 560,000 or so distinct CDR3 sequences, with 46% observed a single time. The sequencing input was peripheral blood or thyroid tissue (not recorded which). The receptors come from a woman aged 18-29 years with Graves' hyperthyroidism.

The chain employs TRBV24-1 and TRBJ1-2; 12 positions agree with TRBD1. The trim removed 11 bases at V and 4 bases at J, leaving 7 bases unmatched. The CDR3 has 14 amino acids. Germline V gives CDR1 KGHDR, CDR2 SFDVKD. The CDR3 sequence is CASSGTGGLYGYTF. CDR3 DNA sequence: TGTGCCAGCAGCGGGACAGGGGGCCTCTATGGCTACACCTTC.

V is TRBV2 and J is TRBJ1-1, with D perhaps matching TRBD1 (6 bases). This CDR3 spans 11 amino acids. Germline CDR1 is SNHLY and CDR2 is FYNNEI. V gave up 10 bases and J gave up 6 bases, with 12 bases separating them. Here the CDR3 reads CANGGQPEAFF. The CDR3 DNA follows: TGTGCCAATGGCGGACAGCCTGAAGCTTTCTTT. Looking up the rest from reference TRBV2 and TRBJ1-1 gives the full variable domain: EPEVTQTPSHQVTQMGQEVILRCVPISNHLYFYWYRQILGQKVEFLVSFYNNEISEKSEIFDDQFSVERPDGSNFTLKIRSTKLEDSAMYFCANGGQPEAFFGQGTRLTVV.

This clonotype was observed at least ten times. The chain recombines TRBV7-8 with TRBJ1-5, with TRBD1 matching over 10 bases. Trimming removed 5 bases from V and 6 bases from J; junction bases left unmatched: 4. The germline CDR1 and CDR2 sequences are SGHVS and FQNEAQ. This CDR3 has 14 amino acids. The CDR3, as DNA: TGTGCCAGCAGCCAAGGGACAGGGGTTCAGCCCCAGCATTTT. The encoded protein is CASSQGTGVQPQHF.

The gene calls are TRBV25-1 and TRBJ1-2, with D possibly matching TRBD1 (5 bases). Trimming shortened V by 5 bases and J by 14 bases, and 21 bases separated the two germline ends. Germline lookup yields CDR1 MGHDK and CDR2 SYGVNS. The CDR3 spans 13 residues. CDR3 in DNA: TGTGCCAGCAGTTTGGGGGACGACATGGCGCTGACCTTC. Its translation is CASSLGDDMALTF.

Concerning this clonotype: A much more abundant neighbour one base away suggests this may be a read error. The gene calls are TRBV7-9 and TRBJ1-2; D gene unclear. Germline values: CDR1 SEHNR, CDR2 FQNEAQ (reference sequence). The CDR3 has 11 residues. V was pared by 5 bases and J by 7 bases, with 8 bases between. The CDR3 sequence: CASSHLGGYTF. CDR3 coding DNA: TGTGCCAGCAGCCATCTTGGTGGCTACACCTTC.

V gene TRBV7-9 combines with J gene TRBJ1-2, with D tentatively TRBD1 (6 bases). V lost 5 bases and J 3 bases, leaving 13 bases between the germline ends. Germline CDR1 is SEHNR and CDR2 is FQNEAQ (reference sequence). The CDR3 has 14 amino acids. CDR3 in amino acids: CASSPDGGYYGYTF. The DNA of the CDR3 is TGTGCCAGCAGCCCTGACGGGGGCTACTATGGCTACACCTTC. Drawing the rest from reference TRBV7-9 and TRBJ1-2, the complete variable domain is DTGVSQNPRHKITKRGQNVTFRCDPISEHNRLYWYRQTLGQGPEFLTYFQNEAQLEKSRLLSDRFSAERPKGSFSTLEIQRTEQGDSAMYLCASSPDGGYYGYTFGSGTRLTVV.

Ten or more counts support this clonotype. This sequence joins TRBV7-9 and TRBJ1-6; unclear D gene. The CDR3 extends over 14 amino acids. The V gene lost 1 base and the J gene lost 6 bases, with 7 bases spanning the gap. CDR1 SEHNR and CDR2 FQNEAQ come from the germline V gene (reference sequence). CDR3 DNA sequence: TGTGCCAGCAGCTTAGATCCGGGTAATTCACCCCTCCACTTT. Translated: CASSLDPGNSPLHF.

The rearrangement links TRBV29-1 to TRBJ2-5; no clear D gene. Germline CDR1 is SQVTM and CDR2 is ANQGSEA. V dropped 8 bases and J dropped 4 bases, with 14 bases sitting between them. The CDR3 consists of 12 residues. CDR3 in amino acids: CSPDSRVETQYF. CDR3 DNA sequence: TGCAGCCCCGACTCGAGAGTAGAGACCCAGTACTTC.

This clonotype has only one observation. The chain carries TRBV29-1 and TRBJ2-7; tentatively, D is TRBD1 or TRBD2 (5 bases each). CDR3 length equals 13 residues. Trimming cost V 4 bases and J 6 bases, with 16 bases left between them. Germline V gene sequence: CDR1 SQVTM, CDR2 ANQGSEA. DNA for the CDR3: TGCAGCGTTGGAGGGGCCGGCGGTTCCGAGCAGTACTTC. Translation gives CSVGGAGGSEQYF.

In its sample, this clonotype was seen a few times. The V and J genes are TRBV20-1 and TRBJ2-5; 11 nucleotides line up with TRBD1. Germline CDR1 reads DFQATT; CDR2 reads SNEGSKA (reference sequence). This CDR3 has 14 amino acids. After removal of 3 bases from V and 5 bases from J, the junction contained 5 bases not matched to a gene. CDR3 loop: CSASRDRGYETQYF. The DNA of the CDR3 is TGCAGTGCTAGCCGGGACAGGGGGTACGAGACCCAGTACTTC.

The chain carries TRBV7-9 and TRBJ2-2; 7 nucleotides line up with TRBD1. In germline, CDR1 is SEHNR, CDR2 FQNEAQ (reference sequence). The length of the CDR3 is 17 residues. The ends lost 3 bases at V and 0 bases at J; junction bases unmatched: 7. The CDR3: CASSFTLTGTNTGELFF. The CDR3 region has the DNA TGTGCCAGCAGCTTCACCCTGACAGGGACGAACACCGGGGAGCTGTTTTTT.

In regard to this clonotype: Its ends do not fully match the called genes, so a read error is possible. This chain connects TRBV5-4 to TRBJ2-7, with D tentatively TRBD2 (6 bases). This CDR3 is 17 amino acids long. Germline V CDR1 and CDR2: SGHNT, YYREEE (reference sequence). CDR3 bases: TGCGCCAGCAGCTTGGCCGCGACTAGGATAAGGCCCTACGAGCAGTACTTC. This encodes CASSLAATRIRPYEQYF.

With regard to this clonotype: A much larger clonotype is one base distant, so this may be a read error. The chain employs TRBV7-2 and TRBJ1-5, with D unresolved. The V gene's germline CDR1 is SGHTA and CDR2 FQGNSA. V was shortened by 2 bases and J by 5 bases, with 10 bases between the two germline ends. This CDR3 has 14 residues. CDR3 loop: CASSLFDVDQPQHF. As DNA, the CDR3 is TGTGCCAGCAGCTTATTCGACGTGGATCAGCCCCAGCATTTT.

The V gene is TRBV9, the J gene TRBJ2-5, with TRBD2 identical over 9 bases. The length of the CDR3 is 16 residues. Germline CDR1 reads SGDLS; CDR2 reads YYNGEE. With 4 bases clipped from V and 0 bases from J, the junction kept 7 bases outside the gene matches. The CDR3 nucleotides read TGTGCCAGCAGCCCCTTAGCGGGGGCGTACCAAGAGACCCAGTACTTC. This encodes CASSPLAGAYQETQYF.

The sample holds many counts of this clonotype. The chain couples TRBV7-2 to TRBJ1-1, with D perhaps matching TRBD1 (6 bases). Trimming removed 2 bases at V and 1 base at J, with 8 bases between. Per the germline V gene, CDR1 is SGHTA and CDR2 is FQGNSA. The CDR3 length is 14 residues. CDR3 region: CASSLNRANTEAFF. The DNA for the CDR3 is TGTGCCAGCAGCTTAAACAGGGCGAACACTGAAGCTTTCTTT. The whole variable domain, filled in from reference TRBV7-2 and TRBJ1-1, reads GAGVSQSPSNKVTEKGKDVELRCDPISGHTALYWYRQSLGQGLEFLIYFQGNSAPDKSGLPSDRFSAERTGGSVSTLTIQRTQQEDSAVYLCASSLNRANTEAFFGQGTRLTVV.

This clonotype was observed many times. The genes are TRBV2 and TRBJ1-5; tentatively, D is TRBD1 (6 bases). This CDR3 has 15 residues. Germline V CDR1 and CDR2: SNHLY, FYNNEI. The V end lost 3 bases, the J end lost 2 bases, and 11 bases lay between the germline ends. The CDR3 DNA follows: TGTGCCAGCAGTGAGGGGTCAGGGGGCAATCAGCCCCAGCATTTT. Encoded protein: CASSEGSGGNQPQHF. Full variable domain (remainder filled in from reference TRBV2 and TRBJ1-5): EPEVTQTPSHQVTQMGQEVILRCVPISNHLYFYWYRQILGQKVEFLVSFYNNEISEKSEIFDDQFSVERPDGSNFTLKIRSTKLEDSAMYFCASSEGSGGNQPQHFGDGTRLSIL.

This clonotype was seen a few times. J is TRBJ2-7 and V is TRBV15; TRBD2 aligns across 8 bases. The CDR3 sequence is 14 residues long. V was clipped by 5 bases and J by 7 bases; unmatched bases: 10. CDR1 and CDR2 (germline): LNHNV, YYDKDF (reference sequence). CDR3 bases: TGTGCCACCAGCCTCATAGCGGGAAGTTTAGAGCAGTACTTC. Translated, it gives CATSLIAGSLEQYF. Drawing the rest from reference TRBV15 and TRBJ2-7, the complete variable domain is DAMVIQNPRYQVTQFGKPVTLSCSQTLNHNVMYWYQQKSSQAPKLLFHYYDKDFNNEADTPDNFQSRRPNTSFCFLDIRSPGLGDTAMYLCATSLIAGSLEQYFGPGTRLTVT.

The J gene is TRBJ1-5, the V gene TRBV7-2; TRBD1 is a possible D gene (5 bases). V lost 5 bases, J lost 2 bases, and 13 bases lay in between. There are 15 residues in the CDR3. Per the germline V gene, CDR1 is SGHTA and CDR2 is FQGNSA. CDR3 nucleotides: TGTGCCAGCAGCCACAGCCAGACAGGCAATCAGCCCCAGCATTTT. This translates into CASSHSQTGNQPQHF.

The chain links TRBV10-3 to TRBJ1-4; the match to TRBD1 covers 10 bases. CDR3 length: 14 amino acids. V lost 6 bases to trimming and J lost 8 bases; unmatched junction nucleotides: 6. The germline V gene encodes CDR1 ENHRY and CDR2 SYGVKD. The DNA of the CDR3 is TGTGCCATCAGCCACGGGACAGGGGACGAAAAACTGTTTTTT. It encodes CAISHGTGDEKLFF.

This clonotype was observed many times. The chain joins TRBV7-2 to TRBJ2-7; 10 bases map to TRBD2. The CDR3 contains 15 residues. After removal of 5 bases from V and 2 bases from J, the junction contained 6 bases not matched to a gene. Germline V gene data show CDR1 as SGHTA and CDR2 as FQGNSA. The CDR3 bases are TGTGCCAGCAGCCAGCGACTAGCGGGCACCTACGAGCAGTACTTC. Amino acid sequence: CASSQRLAGTYEQYF.

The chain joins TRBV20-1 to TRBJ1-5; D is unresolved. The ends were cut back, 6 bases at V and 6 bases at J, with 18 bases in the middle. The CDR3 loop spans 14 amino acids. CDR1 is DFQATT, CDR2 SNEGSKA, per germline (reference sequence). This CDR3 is CSAVDPEVFQPQHF. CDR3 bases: TGCAGTGCCGTAGACCCAGAAGTTTTTCAGCCCCAGCATTTT.

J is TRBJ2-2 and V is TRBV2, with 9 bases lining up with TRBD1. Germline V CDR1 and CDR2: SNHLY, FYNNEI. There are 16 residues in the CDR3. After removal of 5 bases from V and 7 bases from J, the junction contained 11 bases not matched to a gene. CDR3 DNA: TGTGCCAGCAGTTTAAGGGCTGGGACAGGGATCGGGGAGCTGTTTTTT. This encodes CASSLRAGTGIGELFF.

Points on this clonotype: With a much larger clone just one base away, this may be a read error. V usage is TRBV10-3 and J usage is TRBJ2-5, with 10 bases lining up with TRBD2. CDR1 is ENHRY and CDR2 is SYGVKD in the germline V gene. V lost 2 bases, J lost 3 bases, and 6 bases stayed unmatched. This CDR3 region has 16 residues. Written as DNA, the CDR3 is TGTGCCATCAGTGAGCCAGTCCTAGCGGGAGAAGAGACCCAGTACTTC. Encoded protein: CAISEPVLAGEETQYF.

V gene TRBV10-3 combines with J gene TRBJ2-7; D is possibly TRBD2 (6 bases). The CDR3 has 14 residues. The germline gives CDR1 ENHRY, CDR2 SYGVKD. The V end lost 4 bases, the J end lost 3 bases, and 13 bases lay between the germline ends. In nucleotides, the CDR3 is TGTGCCATCAGTGGGATCCCGGGAGTCTACGAGCAGTACTTC. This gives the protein CAISGIPGVYEQYF.

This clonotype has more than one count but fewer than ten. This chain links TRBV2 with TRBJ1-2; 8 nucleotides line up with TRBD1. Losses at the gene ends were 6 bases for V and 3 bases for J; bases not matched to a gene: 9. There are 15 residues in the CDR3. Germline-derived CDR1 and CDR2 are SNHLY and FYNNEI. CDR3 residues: CASSSRLTGDYGYTF. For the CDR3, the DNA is TGTGCCAGCAGCTCACGTTTGACAGGGGACTATGGCTACACCTTC.

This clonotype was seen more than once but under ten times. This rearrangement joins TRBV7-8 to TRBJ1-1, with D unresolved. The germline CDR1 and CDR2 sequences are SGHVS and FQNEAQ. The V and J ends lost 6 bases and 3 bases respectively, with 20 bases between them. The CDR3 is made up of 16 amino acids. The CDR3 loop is CASSEVHVTADTEAFF. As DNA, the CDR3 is TGTGCCAGCAGTGAAGTGCATGTGACGGCAGACACTGAAGCTTTCTTT.

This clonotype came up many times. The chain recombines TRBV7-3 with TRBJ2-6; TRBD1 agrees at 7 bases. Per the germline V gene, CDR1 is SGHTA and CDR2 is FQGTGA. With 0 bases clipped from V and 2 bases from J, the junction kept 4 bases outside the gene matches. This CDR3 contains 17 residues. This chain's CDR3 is CASSLTGGAAGANVLTF. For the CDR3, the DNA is TGTGCCAGCAGCTTAACAGGGGGCGCAGCTGGGGCCAACGTCCTGACTTTC.

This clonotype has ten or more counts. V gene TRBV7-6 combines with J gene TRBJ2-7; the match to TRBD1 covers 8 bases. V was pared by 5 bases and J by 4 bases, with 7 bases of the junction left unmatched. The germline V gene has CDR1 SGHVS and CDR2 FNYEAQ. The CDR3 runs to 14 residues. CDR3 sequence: CASSQDRTGYEQYF. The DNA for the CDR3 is TGTGCCAGCAGCCAAGATCGGACAGGGTACGAGCAGTACTTC. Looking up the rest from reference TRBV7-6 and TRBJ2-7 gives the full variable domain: GAGVSQSPRYKVTKRGQDVALRCDPISGHVSLYWYRQALGQGPEFLTYFNYEAQQDKSGLPNDRFSAERPEGSISTLTIQRTEQRDSAMYRCASSQDRTGYEQYFGPGTRLTVT.

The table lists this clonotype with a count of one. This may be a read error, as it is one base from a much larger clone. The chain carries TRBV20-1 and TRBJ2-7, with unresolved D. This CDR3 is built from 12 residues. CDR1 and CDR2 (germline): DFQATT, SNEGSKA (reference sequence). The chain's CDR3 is CSASRSSYQQYF. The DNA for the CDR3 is TGCAGTGCTAGCAGGAGCTCCTACCAGCAGTACTTC.

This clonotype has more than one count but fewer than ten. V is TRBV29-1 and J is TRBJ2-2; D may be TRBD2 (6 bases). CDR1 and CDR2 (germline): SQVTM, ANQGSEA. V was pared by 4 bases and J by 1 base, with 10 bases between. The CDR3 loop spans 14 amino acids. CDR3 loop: CSVGRRGNTGELFF. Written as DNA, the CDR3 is TGCAGCGTTGGCAGGCGGGGGAACACCGGGGAGCTGTTTTTT.

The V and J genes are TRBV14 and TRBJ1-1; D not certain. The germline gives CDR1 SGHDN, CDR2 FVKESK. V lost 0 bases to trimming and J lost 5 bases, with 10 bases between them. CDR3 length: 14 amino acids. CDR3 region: CASSQELGLTEAFF. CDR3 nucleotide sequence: TGTGCCAGCAGCCAAGAGTTAGGGCTGACTGAAGCTTTCTTT.

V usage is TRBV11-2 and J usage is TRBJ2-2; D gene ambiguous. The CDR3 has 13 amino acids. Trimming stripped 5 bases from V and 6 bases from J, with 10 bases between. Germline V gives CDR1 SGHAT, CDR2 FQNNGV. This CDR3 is CASSIPPSGELFF. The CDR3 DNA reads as TGTGCCAGCAGCATCCCCCCCTCCGGGGAGCTGTTTTTT.